The clone carrying this TCR beta chain is categorized as medium-sized. What it binds is not known. These data belong to a study of pediatric ulcerative colitis. During colonoscopy, one to two rectal pinch biopsies were collected. TCRdb keeps only in-frame clones here, not all; method: immunoSEQ multiplex PCR. This sample has tens of thousands of clones; roughly two thirds occur once, and the top ten carry around 16%. Study-level findings and limits: Rectal pinch biopsies may include blood-derived T cells.

The CDR3 is 17 amino acids. The germline CDR1 and CDR2 sequences are SNHLY and FYNNEI. V gave up 5 bases and J gave up 0 bases, with 20 bases separating them. Sequencing was performed on gut tissue. The sequence was collected from a boy aged 10-17 years with severe ulcerative colitis. The chain is built from TRBV2 and TRBJ2-7; maybe TRBD1 (5 bases). CDR3 DNA sequence: TGTGCCAGCAGTAAAAATCCTACAGGAGTAAACTCCTACGAGCAGTACTTC. The encoded protein is CASSKNPTGVNSYEQYF.